A selection of T cell receptor beta chains follows, all from one sample in a study of blood T cell repertoires in COVID-19. The method was immunoSEQ multiplex PCR; TCRdb's version includes in-frame clones alone and lacks a portion of them. This sample yields some 26,000 clones, of which roughly 90% are seen a single time; approximately 2.5% belongs to the top ten. The source material was peripheral blood. Every receptor here comes from a human donor in a cohort sampled during active COVID-19. CDR3s include the opening cysteine and the closing phenylalanine or tryptophan. D genes are given only for firm matches. Not every row has a clone size; where given, it reads once, few, many or a size class.

size	D	V	J	DNA	CDR3
once	NA	TRBV5-4	TRBJ1-1	TGTGCCAGCAGCGGGGGGACGGACCTTGAAGCTTTCTTT	CASSGGTDLEAFF
once	NA	TRBV9	TRBJ2-3	TGTGCCAGCAGCGTAGCTAGAGTCACAGATACGCAGTATTTT	CASSVARVTDTQYF
NA	NA	TRBV10-2	TRBJ2-5	TGCGCCAGCCTCGGAGGTAGCGAGGGTCAGACCCAGTACTTC	CASLGGSEGQTQYF
NA	NA	TRBV14	TRBJ2-7	TGTGCCAGCAGCCAAGATGTCGGCCAGGCCGAGCAGTACTTC	CASSQDVGQAEQYF
NA	NA	TRBV24-1	TRBJ2-3	TGTGCCACTCAGGACACCACTAGCACAGATACGCAGTATTTT	CATQDTTSTDTQYF
NA	NA	TRBV3-1/TRBV3-2	TRBJ1-3	TGTGCCAGCAGCCAAGGCAGGTTCTCTGGAAACACCATATATTTT	CASSQGRFSGNTIYF
NA	NA	TRBV5-4	TRBJ2-7	TGTGCCAGCAGCCCCGTAACGGGCGAGCAGTACTTC	CASSPVTGEQYF
NA	TRBD1	TRBV4-1	TRBJ1-5	TGCGCCAGCAGCCCCGGACAGGGAGGCCAGCCCCAGCATTTT	CASSPGQGGQPQHF
NA	NA	TRBV27	TRBJ2-3	TGTGCCAGCAGTTTATCGGGGGTGGGGGCTACGCAGTATTTT	CASSLSGVGATQYF
NA	NA	TRBV6-5	TRBJ2-7	TGTGCCAGCAGTTACTCGAGCTCTCAGGGTAGATACGAGCAGTACTTC	CASSYSSSQGRYEQYF
once	TRBD2	TRBV2	TRBJ2-3	TGTGCCAGCCGGAGAACTAGCGGGCTTACAGATACGCAGTATTTT	CASRRTSGLTDTQYF
NA	TRBD1	TRBV18	TRBJ1-6	TGTGCCAGCTCAACCGAGACAGGGGGCAGGACCCTCCACTTT	CASSTETGGRTLHF
NA	NA	TRBV6-1	TRBJ2-1	TGTGCCAGCAGTGAAGACAGGAATGAGCAGTTCTTC	CASSEDRNEQFF
NA	NA	TRBV5-4	TRBJ1-2	TGTGCCAGCAGCGGAGGCCTTTTGGGAGGCTACACCTTC	CASSGGLLGGYTF
NA	NA	TRBV6-5	TRBJ2-7	TGTGCCAGCAGTTACGTGGCAGGCCCATCCTCCTACGAGCAGTACTTC	CASSYVAGPSSYEQYF
NA	TRBD2	TRBV3-1/TRBV3-2	TRBJ2-2	TGTGCCAGCAGCCAAGTCGCGGGGGTCTCCGGGGAGCTGTTTTTT	CASSQVAGVSGELFF
NA	NA	TRBV5-4	TRBJ2-5	TGTGCCAGCAGCGCCCGGGACACCCAAGAGACCCAGTACTTC	CASSARDTQETQYF
NA	NA	TRBV4-3	TRBJ1-2	TGCGCCAGCAGCCAAGACCGACAGGTTGGCGGCTACACCTTC	CASSQDRQVGGYTF
NA	TRBD1	TRBV6-5	TRBJ1-2	TGTGCCAGCAGTACCCGGACAGGGAATGGCTACACCTTC	CASSTRTGNGYTF
NA	NA	TRBV12-3/TRBV12-4	TRBJ1-5	TGTGCCAGCAGTCCGGGAGGAAATCAGCCCCAGCATTTT	CASSPGGNQPQHF
NA	NA	TRBV5-4	TRBJ2-3	TGTGCCAGCAGCTTGGGAACCGGAGATACGCAGTATTTT	CASSLGTGDTQYF
NA	TRBD1	TRBV3-1/TRBV3-2	TRBJ1-3	TGTGCCAGCAGCCACAGGGGGCTCGGAAACACCATATATTTT	CASSHRGLGNTIYF
NA	NA	TRBV6-6	TRBJ2-6	TGTGCCAGCAGCTGGACAGCTGGGGCCAACGTCCTGACTTTC	CASSWTAGANVLTF
NA	NA	TRBV2	TRBJ2-1	TGTGCCAGCCTGCGGATCGCCAGCGGTGAGCAGTTCTTC	CASLRIASGEQFF
NA	NA	TRBV6-5	TRBJ2-1	TGTGCCAGCAGTCGCGACCAGGGGTATGAGCAGTTCTTC	CASSRDQGYEQFF
NA	NA	TRBV10-3	TRBJ2-2	TGTGCCACCTATACCTGGGGGGCCGGGGAGCTGTTTTTT	CATYTWGAGELFF
medium-sized	NA	TRBV6-1	TRBJ2-7	TGTGCCAGCAGTGACAGGGGCTACGAGCAGTACTTC	CASSDRGYEQYF
NA	NA	TRBV5-6	TRBJ2-1	TGTGCCAGCAGCTTGGACAGGGCCAATGAGCAGTTCTTC	CASSLDRANEQFF
NA	TRBD1	TRBV6-5	TRBJ1-1	TGTGCCAGCAGTCGGACAGGGCTCACTGAAGCTTTCTTT	CASSRTGLTEAFF
once	NA	TRBV6-5	TRBJ1-1	TGTGCCAGCATGGCCCCCCTGGAAGCTTTCTTT	CASMAPLEAFF
NA	NA	TRBV19	TRBJ1-5	TGTGCCAGTAGTATCGGGGGGCGACAGCCCCAGCATTTT	CASSIGGRQPQHF
NA	NA	TRBV7-2	TRBJ2-7	TGTGCCAGCAGCCCACGGATCGGGGGTGGTTTTTACGAGCAGTACTTC	CASSPRIGGGFYEQYF